The 16 T cell receptor beta chains given below trace back to one sample, sequenced in a study of cytomegalovirus exposure and HLA in healthy donors. A multiplex PCR was run with 60 Vbeta primers and 13 Jbeta primers. Clones were read by immunoSEQ multiplex PCR, and TCRdb kept only the in-frame ones, dropping some. There are 100,000 to 150,000 clones in the sample; 15% to 20% occur only once, and approximately 2.6% lies in the top ten. The sequenced sample was PBMCs. These receptors were collected from a female donor in good health and CMV-seropositive.

This clone has just a few counts. This chain connects TRBV27 to TRBJ2-3; 7 nucleotides agree with TRBD2. The CDR3 spans 16 residues. The junction had 5 bases not matched to a gene; V was cut back by 1 base and J by 1 base. Germline CDR1 reads MNHEY; CDR2 reads SMNVEV (reference sequence). DNA of the CDR3: TGTGCCAGCAGTTTATACGGGGGGAAGGGCACAGATACGCAGTATTTT. Protein: CASSLYGGKGTDTQYF.

This clone was counted between two and nine times. The chain employs TRBV30 and TRBJ1-2; D not resolved. CDR1 is GTSNPN, CDR2 SVGIG, per germline (reference sequence). The CDR3 contains 12 residues. V lost 4 bases and J lost 8, with 14 bases in between. DNA of the CDR3: TGTGCCTGGATACGAGGGCTGGAGGGCTACACCTTC. It codes for CAWIRGLEGYTF. Together with reference TRBV30 and TRBJ1-2, the CDR3 gives the full variable domain: SQTIHQWPATLVQPVGSPLSLECTVEGTSNPNLYWYRQAAGRGLQLLFYSVGIGQISSEVPQNLSASRPQDRQFILSSKKLLLSDSGFYLCAWIRGLEGYTFGSGTRLTVV.

The chain has TRBV5-1 and TRBJ2-2; possibly TRBD2 for D (5 bases). The CDR3 contains 14 residues. From germline, CDR1 is SGHRS and CDR2 YFSETQ. The V gene lost 3 bases and the J gene lost 4 bases, with 10 bases spanning the gap. The chain's CDR3 is CASSSRTSTGELFF. CDR3 nucleotide sequence: TGCGCCAGCAGCTCTCGAACTAGCACCGGGGAGCTGTTTTTT.

V and J are TRBV6-6 and TRBJ2-1; 8 bases fit TRBD2. The ends lost 6 bases at V and 8 bases at J; junction bases unmatched: 12. The CDR3 spans 15 residues. The germline CDR1 and CDR2 sequences are MNHNY and SVGAGI (reference sequence). CDR3 region: CASSPNSGRSHEQFF. CDR3 nucleotide sequence: TGTGCCAGCAGCCCTAACAGCGGGAGATCCCATGAGCAGTTCTTC.

This clone was counted a few times. The gene calls are TRBV4-3 and TRBJ1-1; 7 bases line up with TRBD1. After removal of 0 bases from V and 4 bases from J, the junction contained 5 bases not matched to a gene. The CDR3 length is 15 residues. Germline values: CDR1 LGHNA, CDR2 YSLEER. The CDR3, as DNA: TGCGCCAGCAGCCAAGATCCCTCAGGGGGCACTGAAGCTTTCTTT. Translated, it gives CASSQDPSGGTEAFF.

This chain uses TRBV7-2 with TRBJ2-3; D not certain. Germline V gene data show CDR1 as SGHTA and CDR2 as FQGNSA. The CDR3 length is 13 residues. The V gene lost 3 bases and the J gene lost 6 bases, with 10 bases spanning the gap. CDR3 loop: CASSFFRADTQYF. CDR3 nucleotides: TGTGCCAGCAGCTTTTTCCGCGCGGATACGCAGTATTTT.

The chain has TRBV7-2 and TRBJ2-1, with 7 positions matching TRBD1. The CDR3 runs to 13 residues. V shed 4 bases, J shed 10 bases, and the junction held 7 bases outside the gene matches. The V gene's germline CDR1 is SGHTA and CDR2 FQGNSA. The CDR3 nucleotides are TGTGCCAGCAGCTCGACAGGGTCTGGGGAGCAGTTCTTC. Encoded protein: CASSSTGSGEQFF.

This chain joins TRBV6-6 and TRBJ2-3; 7 bases are a match to TRBD2. CDR1 is MNHNY, CDR2 SVGAGI, per germline (reference sequence). There are 16 residues in the CDR3. J gave up 0 bases and V 10 bases, and 13 bases lay outside the gene matches. The CDR3 region is CATSSGSFRSTDTQYF. CDR3 coding DNA: TGTGCCACCTCTAGCGGCAGTTTCCGTAGCACAGATACGCAGTATTTT.

V usage is TRBV27 and J usage is TRBJ1-2; D is unresolved. The germline V and J ends were trimmed by 2 bases and 2 bases, with 6 bases remaining between them. Looked up from germline, CDR1 is MNHEY and CDR2 is SMNVEV (reference sequence). The CDR3 spans 13 residues. CDR3 bases: TGTGCCAGCAGTTTAAGTCAGAACTATGGCTACACCTTC. Its translation: CASSLSQNYGYTF.

This sequence joins TRBV4-2 and TRBJ2-7, with D perhaps matching TRBD1 (6 bases). The V gene lost 6 bases and the J gene lost 5 bases, with 14 bases spanning the gap. CDR1 is LGHNA, CDR2 YNFKEQ, per germline. The CDR3 contains 13 residues. The DNA for the CDR3 is TGTGCCAGCAGTCCGGACAGACAGAACGAGCAGTACTTC. It specifies CASSPDRQNEQYF.

The V gene is TRBV9, the J gene TRBJ1-5, with a tentative D call TRBD1 (5 bases). Deletions cut 3 bases from V and 6 bases from J, with 13 bases between. Germline CDR1 is SGDLS and CDR2 is YYNGEE. The CDR3 has 14 residues. CDR3 sequence (DNA): TGTGCCAGCAGCGAGGGCGGGGGAGGTCAGCCCCAGCATTTT. As protein: CASSEGGGGQPQHF.

The DNA of the CDR3 is TGTGCCAGCTCACCCCAAGCAGGGTGGGGGGTAGATGGCTACACCTTC. Residues: CASSPQAGWGVDGYTF. The chain joins TRBV18 to TRBJ1-2; D may be TRBD1 (5 bases). The CDR3 runs to 16 residues. In germline, CDR1 is KGHSH, CDR2 LQKENI. V lost 3 bases and J lost 6, with 20 bases in between.

A few counts support this clone. This chain uses TRBV7-2 with TRBJ2-3; TRBD2 agrees at 7 bases. The trim removed 1 base at V and 6 bases at J, leaving 1 base unmatched. The germline V gene has CDR1 SGHTA and CDR2 FQGNSA. This CDR3 has 13 residues. This CDR3 is CASSLVRGDTQYF. The CDR3 region has the DNA TGTGCCAGCAGCTTAGTGCGGGGGGATACGCAGTATTTT.

The gene calls are TRBV7-9 and TRBJ2-7, with no clear D. Trimming shortened V by 5 bases and J by 4 bases, and 6 bases separated the two germline ends. This CDR3 is built from 11 residues. The germline gives CDR1 SEHNR, CDR2 FQNEAQ (reference sequence). CDR3 loop: CASSTQYEQYF. CDR3 coding DNA: TGTGCCAGCAGCACCCAGTACGAGCAGTACTTC. The variable domain in full, with the rest retrieved from reference TRBV7-9 and TRBJ2-7, is DTGVSQNPRHKITKRGQNVTFRCDPISEHNRLYWYRQTLGQGPEFLTYFQNEAQLEKSRLLSDRFSAERPKGSFSTLEIQRTEQGDSAMYLCASSTQYEQYFGPGTRLTVT.

Comments on this clone: The junction differs from germline at one of its ends, possibly a read error. J is TRBJ2-5 and V is TRBV5-1; D not certain. Per the germline V gene, CDR1 is SGHRS and CDR2 is YFSETQ. The CDR3 sequence is 14 residues long. The CDR3 region is CTSSLASEEETQYF. The CDR3 nucleotides read TGCACCAGCAGCTTGGCGTCAGAAGAAGAGACCCAGTACTTC. The whole variable domain, remainder taken from reference TRBV5-1 and TRBJ2-5, is KAGVTQTPRYLIKTRGQQVTLSCSPISGHRSVSWYQQTPGQGLQFLFEYFSETQRNKGNFPGRFSGRQFSNSRSEMNVSTLELGDSALYLCTSSLASEEETQYFGPGTRLLVL.

On this clone: Its ends do not fully match the called genes, so a read error is possible. The chain recombines TRBV7-7 with TRBJ2-1; possibly TRBD2 for D (5 bases). The CDR3 is 14 residues long. Germline-derived CDR1 and CDR2 are SSHAT and FNYEAQ (reference sequence). The DNA of the CDR3 is TGTGCTAGCAGCCCCATCGTCGGGATGGGTGAGCAGTTCTTC. Amino acid sequence: CASSPIVGMGEQFF.